The 5 T cell receptor beta chains reported below all come from one sample, sequenced in a study of regulatory T cells in long-lasting Graves disease (dated by TCRdb to the early 2020s). The library was produced with multiplex PCR. Sequencer: Illumina HiSeq 4000. To build TCR beta libraries, CDR3 regions were amplified by Arm-PCR using iRepertoire HTBI primers. TCRdb trimmed the raw reads at Q25, called clones with MiXCR and kept productive beta chains. Rows matching on CDR3 protein sequence are summarized as one entry with the most common DNA and genes. For this sample there are 320,000 or so distinct CDR3 sequences; over 15% appear just once. The ten most abundant clones make up 35% to 45% of the sample. Explained via the paper, the time point label denotes: newly diagnosed GD, antithyroid drugs for less than 3 months. For both TCR sequencing and RNA sequencing, RNA was extracted from PBMCs in TRIzol.

The sequences come from peripheral blood mononuclear cells (PBMCs), collected at new diagnosis, from a patient treated with antithyroid drugs. The receptors derive from a female donor with Graves disease.

This chain joins TRBV24-1 and TRBJ2-3; 9 bases agree with TRBD2. Trimming at V came to 3 bases and at J to 2 bases, leaving 5 bases not matched to a gene. The CDR3 totals 16 residues. Germline loops: CDR1 KGHDR, CDR2 SFDVKD. The CDR3 DNA reads as TGTGCCACCAGTGATGTTCTAGCGGGAAACACAGATACGCAGTATTTT. Translating gives CATSDVLAGNTDTQYF.

This clonotype showed up many times. The chain is built from TRBV27 and TRBJ2-7; TRBD2 aligns across 8 bases. This CDR3 is built from 14 residues. Germline CDR1 reads MNHEY; CDR2 reads SMNVEV (reference sequence). V gave up 8 bases and J gave up 3 bases; unmatched junction bases: 9. The CDR3 bases are TGTGCCAGCCGACGGGAGGGTAGCGGCTACGAGCAGTACTTC. As protein: CASRREGSGYEQYF.

In its sample, this clonotype was seen many times. The gene calls are TRBV13 and TRBJ2-3; 15 bases agree with TRBD2. Looked up from germline, CDR1 is PRHDT and CDR2 is FYEKMQ (reference sequence). The CDR3 loop spans 15 amino acids. Trimming cost V 5 bases and J 10 bases; bases outside gene matches: 7. The CDR3 coding sequence is TGTGCCAGCAGCCCGCCCGGGACTAGCGGGAGGTCGCAGTATTTT. It encodes CASSPPGTSGRSQYF. The full variable domain, with the rest looked up from reference TRBV13 and TRBJ2-3, is AAGVIQSPRHLIKEKRETATLKCYPIPRHDTVYWYQQGPGQDPQFLISFYEKMQSDKGSIPDRFSAQQFSDYHSELNMSSLELGDSALYFCASSPPGTSGRSQYFGPGTRLTVL.

V is TRBV6-9 and J is TRBJ1-2; TRBD1 matches 7 bases. The germline gives CDR1 MNHGY, CDR2 SVAAGI. The ends lost 3 bases at V and 4 bases at J; junction bases unmatched: 8. CDR3 length: 15 residues. DNA of the CDR3: TGTGCCAGCAGTTACCAACAGGGGAACGCCTATGGCTACACCTTC. It is translated as CASSYQQGNAYGYTF.

The genes are TRBV18 and TRBJ2-7; D possibly matches TRBD1 or TRBD2 (5 bases each). The germline gives CDR1 KGHSH, CDR2 LQKENI. The CDR3 runs 17 residues. V lost 3 bases and J lost 5, with 23 bases in between. The CDR3 reads CASSPHEFPGRSNEQYF. In DNA, the CDR3 is TGTGCCAGCTCACCCCACGAGTTTCCGGGACGATCTAACGAGCAGTACTTC.